A selection of T cell receptor beta chains follows, all from one sample in a study of T-cell reconstitution after alpha-beta-depleted transplantation in children. From the PCR reads, TCRdb called clonotypes with MiXCR, one entry per CDR3 protein. Of 780,000 or so distinct CDR3 sequences listed, 15% to 20% are singletons. Sequenced here: PBMCs, mostly from graft donor cells, sampled 360 days after TCRalphabeta/CD19-depleted stem cell transplant. The receptors here all came from a male patient younger than 18 who had a stem cell transplant for acute lymphoblastic leukemia, so the T cells may come from the graft donor. Both conserved end residues are trimmed from each CDR3.

v_gene	j_gene	CDR3aa
TRBV3-1	TRBJ2-1	ASSHSGQGAPPSSYNEQF
TRBV2	TRBJ2-5	ASSQRLAGGQETQY
TRBV5-6	TRBJ1-1	ASSLVGVRTKAF
TRBV7-8	TRBJ2-1	ASSTTEYNEQF
TRBV7-9	TRBJ2-5	ASSSPLAALQETQY
TRBV7-8	TRBJ1-3	ASSQPRGNTIY
TRBV4-1	TRBJ2-4	ASSQDIFPTKNIQY
TRBV4-1	TRBJ2-7	ASSHPIAGGYYEQY
TRBV7-3	TRBJ2-3	ASSLSTGTDTQY
TRBV4-2	TRBJ2-1	ASSQESPGQGSYNEQF
TRBV5-1	TRBJ2-2	ASSFSGSPNTGELF
TRBV11-2	TRBJ2-7	ASSMPSSYEQY
TRBV7-2	TRBJ2-1	ASSARRRPQPVEQF
TRBV7-9	TRBJ2-2	ASSKALDTGELF
TRBV12-3/TRBV12-4	TRBJ2-1	ASSLGGVWGNEQF
TRBV6-2/TRBV6-3	TRBJ2-2	ASSYSGDRFNTGELF
TRBV19	TRBJ1-1	ASSIDKGRLNTEAF
TRBV12-3/TRBV12-4	TRBJ2-1	ASSLVGGHNEQF
TRBV5-1	TRBJ1-2	ASSLVGRDYGYT
TRBV4-1	TRBJ1-2	ASSPSRTGGYT
TRBV7-9	TRBJ2-5	ASSRLAEETQY
TRBV29-1	TRBJ2-7	SVRSGPGPKPSYEQY
TRBV11-3	TRBJ2-1	ASSPGTDSYNEQF
TRBV10-3	TRBJ2-7	AIMRPQGRAYEQY
TRBV2	TRBJ2-1	ASRGTGYNEQF
TRBV7-6	TRBJ2-7	ASRSGTGFSYEQY
TRBV27	TRBJ1-5	ASSLSRQGNQPQH
TRBV5-1	TRBJ2-3	ASSFASPDTQY